This TCR beta chain emerged from a study of graft-versus-host responses after intestinal transplantation. V lost 2 bases and J 7 bases, leaving 11 bases between the germline ends. In germline, CDR1 is MRHNA, CDR2 SNTAGT. The CDR3 runs to 14 residues. Measured with immunoSEQ multiplex PCR; TCRdb has only the in-frame clones, and not every one. The sample has thousands of clones, approximately 75% seen once. The chain combines TRBV6-4 with TRBJ2-2; D call uncertain. The clonotype originates from a human patient who received an intestinal transplant, so some T cells may come from the graft donor. Material: PBMCs, obtained just over 530 days after intestinal transplant. The CDR3 loop reads CASSDRGEDGELFF. Written as DNA, the CDR3 is TGTGCCAGCAGTGACAGAGGCGAGGACGGGGAGCTGTTTTTT.